The 17 T cell receptor beta chains below were found in one sample sequenced in a study of blood T cell repertoires in COVID-19. Assay: immunoSEQ multiplex PCR; the TCRdb copy retains only in-frame clones and omits some. The sample lists approximately 72,000 clones, less than 90% seen once, with 15% to 20% in the top ten. The specimen sequenced was peripheral blood. The origin of the receptors is a woman of 80 years or more with acute or convalescent COVID-19.

The chain employs TRBV12-3 or TRBV12-4 and TRBJ1-1; tentatively, D is TRBD1 (5 bases). This CDR3 is 13 amino acids long. The germline V and J ends were trimmed by 5 bases and 1 base, with 8 bases remaining between them. The CDR3: CASSGAGNTEAFF. The CDR3 nucleotides read TGTGCCAGCAGTGGGGCTGGGAACACTGAAGCTTTCTTT.

The chain carries TRBV5-1 and TRBJ2-5, with 7 bases identical to TRBD1. The V segment lost 3 bases and the J segment 4 bases; nucleotides outside the gene matches: 12. The CDR3 contains 16 residues. The germline gives CDR1 SGHRS, CDR2 YFSETQ. The CDR3 spells CASSSSGGTVRETQYF. The CDR3, as DNA: TGCGCCAGCAGCTCTTCAGGGGGTACGGTGAGAGAGACCCAGTACTTC.

This clone was detected once. V and J are TRBV18 and TRBJ2-1, with D maybe TRBD2 (6 bases). Trimming removed 4 bases at V and 3 bases at J, with 7 bases between. Germline CDR1 and CDR2: KGHSH and LQKENI. The CDR3 spans 13 residues. CDR3 in amino acids: CASSLEGYNEQFF. The CDR3 DNA sequence: TGTGCCAGCTCACTGGAGGGCTACAATGAGCAGTTCTTC.

As concerns this clone: The sample holds other DNA sequences that translate to the same CDR3. This chain joins TRBV6-1 and TRBJ2-1, with TRBD2 identical over 7 bases. The CDR3 has 14 amino acids. Germline V gene lookup returns CDR1 MNHNS and CDR2 SASEGT. Trimming at V came to 2 bases and at J to 4 bases, leaving 2 bases not matched to a gene. DNA of the CDR3: TGTGCCAGCAGTGAACTAGCGGATTACAATGAGCAGTTCTTC. Amino acid sequence: CASSELADYNEQFF.

This clone was seen once. This chain joins TRBV18 and TRBJ2-6; D uncertain. Germline CDR1 KGHSH, CDR2 LQKENI. The CDR3 is 15 residues long. V lost 3 bases and J 6 bases, leaving 12 bases between the germline ends. The CDR3 is CASSPRWQEANVLTF. The CDR3 DNA reads TGTGCCAGCTCACCTAGGTGGCAGGAGGCCAACGTCCTGACTTTC.

In this sample, this clone turned up once. The rearrangement uses TRBV7-5 and TRBJ2-5; the tabulated D call, TRBD2, remains unverified against the DNA. TRBV7-5 counts as a pseudogene. There are 17 residues in the CDR3. The CDR3 protein is CVRRLGSLAPIQETQYF. Here the CDR3 DNA reads TGTGTCAGAAGACTAGGGTCCCTCGCCCCCATCCAAGAGACCCAGTACTTC.

V usage is TRBV19 and J usage is TRBJ2-3; the D gene is possibly TRBD2 (6 bases). The germline CDR1 and CDR2 sequences are LNHDA and SQIVND (reference sequence). The CDR3 contains 15 residues. The V gene lost 7 bases and the J gene lost 0 bases, with 14 bases spanning the gap. Here the CDR3 DNA reads TGTGCCAGTACCCCCCCCGGAGGGAGCACAGATACGCAGTATTTT. It yields the protein CASTPPGGSTDTQYF.

J is TRBJ2-2 and V is TRBV19; D might be TRBD1 (6 bases). Germline-derived CDR1 and CDR2 are LNHDA and SQIVND (reference sequence). The CDR3 consists of 15 residues. V was shortened by 5 bases and J by 5 bases, with 15 bases between the two germline ends. CDR3 amino acids: CASSPTGPGTGELFF. DNA for the CDR3: TGTGCCAGTAGTCCTACAGGGCCGGGAACCGGGGAGCTGTTTTTT.

The genes are TRBV27 and TRBJ1-4, with TRBD1 as a possible D gene (6 bases). This CDR3 has 15 amino acids. V dropped 3 bases and J dropped 3 bases, with 11 bases sitting between them. The V gene's germline CDR1 is MNHEY and CDR2 SMNVEV (reference sequence). CDR3 sequence (DNA): TGTGCCAGCAGTTTCAGGACAGCAGCTAATGAAAAACTGTTTTTT. Translation: CASSFRTAANEKLFF.

The genes are TRBV6-1 and TRBJ1-4; a possible D gene is TRBD1 (6 bases). V dropped 4 bases and J dropped 0 bases, with 12 bases sitting between them. Germline CDR1 and CDR2: MNHNS and SASEGT. The CDR3 contains 16 residues. The CDR3 DNA is TGTGCCAGCAGTGTCCTGACAGGCGCAACTAATGAAAAACTGTTTTTT. Its translation: CASSVLTGATNEKLFF.

This chain uses TRBV6-1 with TRBJ2-3, with D uncertain. Trimming shortened V by 0 bases and J by 2 bases, and 6 bases separated the two germline ends. This CDR3 is built from 14 residues. Germline CDR1 MNHNS, CDR2 SASEGT. The CDR3 protein is CASSEAEATDTQYF. DNA for the CDR3: TGTGCCAGCAGTGAAGCAGAGGCCACAGATACGCAGTATTTT.

V usage is TRBV2 and J usage is TRBJ2-5; perhaps TRBD1 as D (6 bases). V lost 8 bases and J lost 5, with 15 bases in between. The CDR3 covers 13 residues. CDR1 is SNHLY, CDR2 FYNNEI, per germline. The chain's CDR3 is CASDRTVGETQYF. CDR3 in DNA: TGTGCCAGCGATCGGACAGTCGGGGAGACCCAGTACTTC.

V is TRBV12-3 or TRBV12-4 and J is TRBJ2-2; no firm D call. This CDR3 has 13 residues. V dropped 2 bases and J dropped 2 bases, with 3 bases sitting between them. In nucleotides, the CDR3 is TGTGCCAGCAGTTTAACTAACACCGGGGAGCTGTTTTTT. Translating gives CASSLTNTGELFF.

The rearrangement uses TRBV5-4 and TRBJ2-5, with a weak D call TRBD2 (7 bases). The CDR3 is 14 residues long. The germline V gene has CDR1 SGHNT and CDR2 YYREEE (reference sequence). V lost 1 base and J lost 3, with 10 bases in between. CDR3 DNA sequence: TGTGCCAGCAGCTTGACGGGGGGCAAAGAGACCCAGTACTTC. This codes for CASSLTGGKETQYF.

The V and J genes are TRBV9 and TRBJ2-1, with D hard to call. This CDR3 comprises 14 residues. Germline assignment: CDR1 SGDLS and CDR2 YYNGEE. The V end lost 4 bases, the J end lost 9 bases, and 17 bases lay between the germline ends. CDR3 nucleotides: TGTGCCAGCAGCCCAAATCCTTCGGGTGGTGAGCAGTTCTTC. Encoded protein: CASSPNPSGGEQFF.

CDR3 DNA: TGTGCCAGCACCCCGGACCAAGAGACCCAGTACTTC. Amino acids: CASTPDQETQYF. The chain combines TRBV18 with TRBJ2-5; D not certain. This CDR3 region has 12 residues. CDR1 KGHSH and CDR2 LQKENI come from the germline V gene. The ends were cut back, 8 bases at V and 0 bases at J, with 7 bases in the middle.

This clone has a single count. The chain employs TRBV10-1 and TRBJ1-1, with unresolved D. Trimming left V 6 bases short and J 1 base short, with 6 bases between. CDR3 length: 12 amino acids. CDR1 is WNHNN, CDR2 SYGVQD, per germline (reference sequence). CDR3 region: CASSRGNTEAFF. CDR3 coding DNA: TGCGCCAGCAGCCGCGGGAACACTGAAGCTTTCTTT.